These 14 T cell receptor beta chains were all obtained from the same sample, sequenced in a study of cytomegalovirus exposure and HLA in healthy donors. Clones were sequenced by immunoSEQ multiplex PCR, and TCRdb holds only the in-frame ones, with some missing. The table has roughly 65,000 clones, roughly nine tenths seen once; the top ten hold roughly 3.1%. The sample comprised PBMCs. The receptors originated from a man younger than 35 in good health and CMV-seronegative.

This clone turned up a few times. This sequence joins TRBV5-1 and TRBJ2-2; unclear D gene. CDR3 size: 13 residues. Per germline, CDR1 SGHRS and CDR2 YFSETQ. V was trimmed by 1 base and J by 3 bases, leaving 4 bases between them. In DNA form, the CDR3 reads TGCGCCAGCAGCTTGACGGACACCGGGGAGCTGTTTTTT. This sequence encodes CASSLTDTGELFF.

This sequence joins TRBV28 and TRBJ1-2, with 7 bases identical to TRBD1. This CDR3 comprises 12 residues. Germline CDR1 and CDR2: MDHEN and SYDVKM. The V gene end was trimmed by 10 bases and the J gene end by 5 bases; junction bases not matched to a gene: 7. The CDR3 nucleotides are TGTGCCACCAGAGACAGGGTATATGGCTACACCTTC. This translates into CATRDRVYGYTF.

The rearrangement links TRBV9 to TRBJ2-7; 8 bases are shared with TRBD1. This CDR3 region has 14 residues. Unmatched junction bases numbered 3, after V lost 0 bases and J lost 4 bases. From germline, CDR1 is SGDLS and CDR2 YYNGEE. CDR3 sequence (DNA): TGTGCCAGCAGCGTAGGGGGACAGGTGTACGAGCAGTACTTC. Translated: CASSVGGQVYEQYF.

The V call is TRBV27, the J call TRBJ1-5; D gene uncertain. CDR3 length equals 15 residues. V was trimmed by 2 bases and J by 9 bases, leaving 17 bases between them. The germline gives CDR1 MNHEY, CDR2 SMNVEV (reference sequence). CDR3 DNA: TGTGCCAGCAGTTTAAAGGGCTGGGGAGGTTGGCCCCAGCATTTT. This codes for CASSLKGWGGWPQHF.

The genes are TRBV5-1 and TRBJ2-2, with 13 bases identical to TRBD2. This CDR3 has 16 amino acids. CDR1 and CDR2 from the germline V gene are SGHRS and YFSETQ. J lost 6 bases, V lost 2 bases, and 4 bases had no gene match. CDR3 DNA sequence: TGCGCCAGCAGCTTAAGGACTAGCGGGGGCTCCGGGGAGCTGTTTTTT. Translating gives CASSLRTSGGSGELFF.

The genes are TRBV9 and TRBJ2-5, with 10 bases lining up with TRBD2. Looked up from germline, CDR1 is SGDLS and CDR2 is YYNGEE. The CDR3 contains 15 residues. The V gene end was trimmed by 3 bases and the J gene end by 4 bases; junction bases not matched to a gene: 6. The CDR3 bases are TGTGCCAGCAGCGATGGGACTAGCGATGGAGAGACCCAGTACTTC. Its translation is CASSDGTSDGETQYF.

The chain combines TRBV4-3 with TRBJ2-3; no clear D. Between the trimmed V and J ends, which lost 4 bases and 0 bases, there was a span of 8 bases. CDR3 length equals 14 residues. Germline lookup yields CDR1 LGHNA and CDR2 YSLEER. CDR3 DNA sequence: TGCGCCAGCAGCCCGAGCCTTAGCACAGATACGCAGTATTTT. Encoded protein: CASSPSLSTDTQYF.

The rearrangement joins TRBV18 to TRBJ1-1, with 7 bases fitting TRBD1. The V and J ends lost 1 base and 0 bases, in that order; junction bases with no gene match: 8. CDR1 is KGHSH, CDR2 LQKENI, per germline. The CDR3 is 17 residues long. The CDR3 reads CASSPLTSGGLNTEAFF. DNA of the CDR3: TGTGCCAGCTCACCACTCACCTCAGGGGGTTTGAACACTGAAGCTTTCTTT.

The V gene is TRBV2, the J gene TRBJ2-1; no clear D gene. This CDR3 spans 13 amino acids. V lost 0 bases, J lost 7 bases, and 7 bases lay in between. The germline V gene has CDR1 SNHLY and CDR2 FYNNEI. The CDR3 sequence: CASSEAFRNEQFF. CDR3 bases: TGTGCCAGCAGTGAAGCGTTCAGGAATGAGCAGTTCTTC.

The V call is TRBV15, the J call TRBJ1-4; a possible D gene is TRBD1 (5 bases). CDR1 LNHNV and CDR2 YYDKDF come from the germline V gene (reference sequence). CDR3 length equals 14 residues. Trimming stripped 4 bases from V and 6 bases from J, with 12 bases between. CDR3 DNA sequence: TGTGCCACCAGCAAGAGCGGGGGTTATGAAAAACTGTTTTTT. It translates to CATSKSGGYEKLFF.

By share, this clone ranks as medium-sized. This chain connects TRBV21-1 to TRBJ2-6; the table assigns TRBD1, which was not confirmed against the DNA. TRBV21-1 is marked as a pseudogene. The CDR3 extends over 17 amino acids. CDR3 coding DNA: TGTGCCAGCAGCACCAGGATGGGCGACTCTGGGGCCAACGTCCTGACTTTC. Translation: CASSTRMGDSGANVLTF.

The rearrangement links TRBV2 to TRBJ2-3, with D unresolved. The CDR3 sequence is 13 residues long. V lost 6 bases and J 2 bases, leaving 9 bases between the germline ends. CDR1 and CDR2 from the germline V gene are SNHLY and FYNNEI. The CDR3 DNA reads as TGTGCCAGCAGGCACGACTCCACAGATACGCAGTATTTT. Translation: CASRHDSTDTQYF. The whole variable domain, filled in from reference TRBV2 and TRBJ2-3, reads EPEVTQTPSHQVTQMGQEVILRCVPISNHLYFYWYRQILGQKVEFLVSFYNNEISEKSEIFDDQFSVERPDGSNFTLKIRSTKLEDSAMYFCASRHDSTDTQYFGPGTRLTVL.

The V call is TRBV9, the J call TRBJ1-1, with TRBD1 as a possible D gene (5 bases). Germline CDR1 reads SGDLS; CDR2 reads YYNGEE. This CDR3 region has 17 residues. The ends were cut back, 0 bases at V and 3 bases at J, with 18 bases in the middle. This CDR3 is CASSVAAAGLGDTEAFF. For the CDR3, the DNA is TGTGCCAGCAGCGTAGCAGCCGCGGGGCTTGGTGACACTGAAGCTTTCTTT.

V is TRBV2 and J is TRBJ1-1; TRBD1 matches at 7 bases. The junction had 7 bases not matched to a gene; V was cut back by 6 bases and J by 3 bases. CDR1 is SNHLY, CDR2 FYNNEI, per germline. The CDR3 runs to 14 residues. CDR3 nucleotide sequence: TGTGCCAGCAGGGGTGTTACAGGGGACACTGAAGCTTTCTTT. Translated, it gives CASRGVTGDTEAFF.